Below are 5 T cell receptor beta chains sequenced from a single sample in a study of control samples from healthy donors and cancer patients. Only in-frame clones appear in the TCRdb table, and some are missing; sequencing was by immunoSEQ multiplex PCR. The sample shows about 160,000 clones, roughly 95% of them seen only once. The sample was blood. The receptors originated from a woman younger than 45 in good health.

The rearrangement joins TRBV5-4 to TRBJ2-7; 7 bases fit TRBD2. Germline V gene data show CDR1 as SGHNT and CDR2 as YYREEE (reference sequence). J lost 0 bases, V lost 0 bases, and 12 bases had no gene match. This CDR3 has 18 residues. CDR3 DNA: TGTGCCAGCAGCTTGGGGGGAGGGCTAGCGTTCAGCTCCTACGAGCAGTACTTC. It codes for CASSLGGGLAFSSYEQYF.

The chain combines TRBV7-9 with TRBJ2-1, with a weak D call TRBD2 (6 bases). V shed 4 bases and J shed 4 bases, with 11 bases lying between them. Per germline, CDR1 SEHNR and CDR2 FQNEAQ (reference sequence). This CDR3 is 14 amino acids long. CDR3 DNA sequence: TGTGCCAGCAGCTCCCGCGGGATATACAATGAGCAGTTCTTC. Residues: CASSSRGIYNEQFF.

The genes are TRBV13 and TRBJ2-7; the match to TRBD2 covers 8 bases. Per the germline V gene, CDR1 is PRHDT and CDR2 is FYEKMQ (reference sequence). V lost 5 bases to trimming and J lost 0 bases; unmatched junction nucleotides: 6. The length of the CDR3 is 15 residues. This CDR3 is CASSPSSGSSYEQYF. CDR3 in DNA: TGTGCCAGCAGCCCCTCCAGCGGGAGCTCCTACGAGCAGTACTTC. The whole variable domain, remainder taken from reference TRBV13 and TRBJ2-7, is AAGVIQSPRHLIKEKRETATLKCYPIPRHDTVYWYQQGPGQDPQFLISFYEKMQSDKGSIPDRFSAQQFSDYHSELNMSSLELGDSALYFCASSPSSGSSYEQYFGPGTRLTVT.

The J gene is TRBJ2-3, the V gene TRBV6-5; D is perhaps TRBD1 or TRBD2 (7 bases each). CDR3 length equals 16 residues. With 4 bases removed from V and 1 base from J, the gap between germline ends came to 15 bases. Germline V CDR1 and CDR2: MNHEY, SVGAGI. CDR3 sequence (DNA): TGTGCCAGCAGTTCAGGGGGGGCGGGCCGCACAGATACGCAGTATTTT. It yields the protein CASSSGGAGRTDTQYF.

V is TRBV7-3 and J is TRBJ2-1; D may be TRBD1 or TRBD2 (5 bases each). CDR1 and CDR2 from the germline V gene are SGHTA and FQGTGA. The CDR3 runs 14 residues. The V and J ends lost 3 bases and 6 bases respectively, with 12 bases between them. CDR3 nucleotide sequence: TGTGCCAGCAGCTTCCGGGACCGACCCAATGAGCAGTTCTTC. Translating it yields CASSFRDRPNEQFF. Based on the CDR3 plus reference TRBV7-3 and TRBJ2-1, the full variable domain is GAGVSQTPSNKVTEKGKYVELRCDPISGHTALYWYRQSLGQGPEFLIYFQGTGAADDSGLPNDRFFAVRPEGSVSTLKIQRTERGDSAVYLCASSFRDRPNEQFFGPGTRLTVL.